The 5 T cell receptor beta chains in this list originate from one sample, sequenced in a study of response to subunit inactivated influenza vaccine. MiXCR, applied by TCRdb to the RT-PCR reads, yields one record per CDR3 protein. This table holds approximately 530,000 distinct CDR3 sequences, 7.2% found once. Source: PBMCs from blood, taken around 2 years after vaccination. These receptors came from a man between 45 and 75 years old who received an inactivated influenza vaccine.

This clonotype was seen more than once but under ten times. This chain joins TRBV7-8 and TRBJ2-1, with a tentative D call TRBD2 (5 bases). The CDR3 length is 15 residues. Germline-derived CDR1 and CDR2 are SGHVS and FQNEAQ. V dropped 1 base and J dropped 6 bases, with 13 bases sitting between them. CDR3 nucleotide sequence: TGTGCCAGCAGCTTAGTAGCGTACGTTTTCAATGAGCAGTTCTTC. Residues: CASSLVAYVFNEQFF.

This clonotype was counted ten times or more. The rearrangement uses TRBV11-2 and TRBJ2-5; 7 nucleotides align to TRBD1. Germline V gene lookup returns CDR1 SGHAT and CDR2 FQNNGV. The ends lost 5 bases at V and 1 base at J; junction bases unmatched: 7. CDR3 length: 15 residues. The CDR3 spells CASSLRQGGQETQYF. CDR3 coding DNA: TGTGCCAGCAGCCTAAGACAGGGCGGCCAAGAGACCCAGTACTTC.

CDR3 region: CATSRRLGGGVIRGDTQYF. DNA of the CDR3: TGTGCCACCAGCAGACGTCTTGGAGGGGGAGTTATAAGGGGAGATACGCAGTATTTT. V is TRBV15 and J is TRBJ2-3, with D tentatively TRBD1 or TRBD2 (6 bases each). Trimming took 2 bases from V and 5 from J, leaving 26 bases between them. The CDR3 spans 19 residues. Germline loops: CDR1 LNHNV, CDR2 YYDKDF (reference sequence).

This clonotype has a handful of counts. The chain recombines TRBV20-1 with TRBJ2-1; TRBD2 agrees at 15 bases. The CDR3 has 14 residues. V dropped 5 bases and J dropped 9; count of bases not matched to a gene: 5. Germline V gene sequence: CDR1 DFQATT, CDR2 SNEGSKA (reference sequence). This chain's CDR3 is CSASGTSGRLEQFF. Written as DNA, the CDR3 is TGCAGTGCTTCCGGGACTAGCGGGAGGCTTGAGCAGTTCTTC.

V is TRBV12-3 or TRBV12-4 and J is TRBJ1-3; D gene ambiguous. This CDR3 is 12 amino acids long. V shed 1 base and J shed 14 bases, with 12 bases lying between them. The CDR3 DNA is TGTGCCAGCAGTTTAGGTTTCACGGCCGTATATTTT. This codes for CASSLGFTAVYF.